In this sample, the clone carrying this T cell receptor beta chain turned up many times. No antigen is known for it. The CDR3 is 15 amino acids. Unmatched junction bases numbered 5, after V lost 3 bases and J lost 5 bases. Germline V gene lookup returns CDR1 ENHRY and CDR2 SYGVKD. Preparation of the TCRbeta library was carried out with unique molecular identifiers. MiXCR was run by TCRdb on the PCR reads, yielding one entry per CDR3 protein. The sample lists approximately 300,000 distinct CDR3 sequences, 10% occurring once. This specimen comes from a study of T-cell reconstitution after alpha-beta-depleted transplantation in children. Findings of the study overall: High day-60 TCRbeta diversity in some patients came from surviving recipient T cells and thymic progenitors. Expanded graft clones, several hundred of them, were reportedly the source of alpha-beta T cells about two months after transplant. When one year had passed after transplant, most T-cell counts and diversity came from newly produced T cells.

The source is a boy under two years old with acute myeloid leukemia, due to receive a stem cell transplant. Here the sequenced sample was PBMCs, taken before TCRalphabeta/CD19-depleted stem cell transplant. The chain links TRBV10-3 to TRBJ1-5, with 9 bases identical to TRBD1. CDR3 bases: TGTGCCATCAGTGACCATGACAGGGGGGATCAGCCCCAGCATTTT. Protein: CAISDHDRGDQPQHF.